The rows below give T cell receptor beta chains drawn from one sample of a study of blood T cell repertoires in COVID-19. The data were produced by immunoSEQ multiplex PCR, yet TCRdb's version contains in-frame clones alone and is incomplete. The table lists 200,000 to 300,000 clones, about 85% of them singletons. The sample was peripheral blood. The receptors come from a man aged 18 to 35 with active or convalescent COVID-19. Each CDR3 is given with its conserved first and last residue. The D gene is left open where the match is weak. Part of the rows lack a size; the others show once, few, many or a class for expanded clones.

v_call	j_call	clone_size	d_call	cdr3_nt	cdr3_aa
TRBV14	TRBJ1-1	-	TRBD1	TGTGCCAGCAGCCGGACCGGGACAGGGGAACGACGGGCTTTCTTT	CASSRTGTGERRAFF
TRBV19	TRBJ2-1	-	TRBD2	TGTGCCAGTAGTAGCCGACTAGCGGGAGGCCGCAATGAGCAGTTCTTC	CASSSRLAGGRNEQFF
TRBV27	TRBJ1-2	-	-	TGTGCCAGCAGTTTTATCGGGGCTAACTATGGCTACACCTTC	CASSFIGANYGYTF
TRBV7-3	TRBJ1-6	-	-	TGTGCCAGCAGCTTAATGGGGGGGAATTCACCCCTCCACTTT	CASSLMGGNSPLHF
TRBV6-2/TRBV6-3	TRBJ1-1	-	TRBD1	TGTGCCAGCAGTTACTCGCAGGGGGCTGAGAACACTGAAGCTTTCTTT	CASSYSQGAENTEAFF
TRBV15	TRBJ2-7	-	TRBD2	TGTGCCACCAGCGGAGGAACTAGCGGGCCTTACTACGAGCAGTACTTC	CATSGGTSGPYYEQYF
TRBV6-2/TRBV6-3	TRBJ2-2	-	-	TGTGCCAGCAGTTATTGGGGGAGGACCGGGGAGCTGTTTTTT	CASSYWGRTGELFF
TRBV30	TRBJ1-2	-	-	TGTGCCTGGAGGCCCAGCGGTGGGAACTATGGCTACACCTTC	CAWRPSGGNYGYTF
TRBV5-5	TRBJ2-7	-	TRBD2	TGTGCCAGCAGCTTGGTACTAGCGGGAGGGACCTACGAGCAGTACTTC	CASSLVLAGGTYEQYF
TRBV29-1	TRBJ1-2	-	-	TGCAGCGTTGGTGGCAGGGATAATGGCTACACCTTC	CSVGGRDNGYTF
TRBV5-1	TRBJ2-5	-	-	TGCGCCAGCAGCTTGGAAGGAGGTTTTGTCGGCGAGACCCAGTACTTC	CASSLEGGFVGETQYF
TRBV19	TRBJ2-5	once	TRBD1	TGTGCCAGTAGTATGGGATCCGCGACAGGGGTTGAGACCCAGTACTTC	CASSMGSATGVETQYF
TRBV28	TRBJ1-5	once	-	TGTGCCAGCAGTCCCCCAGGGTTGAATCAGCCCCAGCATTTT	CASSPPGLNQPQHF
TRBV7-9	TRBJ1-1	-	-	TGTGCCAGCAGCCCCGGAGGGAACACTGAAGCTTTCTTT	CASSPGGNTEAFF
TRBV5-6	TRBJ1-6	few	-	TGTGCCAGCAGCTTTGGCAGGGGTGGTAATTCACCCCTCCACTTT	CASSFGRGGNSPLHF
TRBV19	TRBJ2-7	-	-	TGTGCCAGTAGTCAAGCGAGGGGGGGAAGAAGCGAGCAGTACTTC	CASSQARGGRSEQYF
TRBV20-1	TRBJ2-1	-	-	TGCAGTGCATATTCCTACAATGAGCAGTTCTTC	CSAYSYNEQFF
TRBV15	TRBJ1-1	-	-	TGTGCCACCAGCAGAGATTATAACACTGAAGCTTTCTTT	CATSRDYNTEAFF
TRBV6-2/TRBV6-3	TRBJ1-5	-	-	TGTGCCAGCAGTACTTATAATCAGCCCCAGCATTTT	CASSTYNQPQHF
TRBV4-1	TRBJ2-5	-	-	TGCGCCAGCAGCCAAGATGGGAGCGACTACGAGGCAGAGACCCAGTACTTC	CASSQDGSDYEAETQYF
TRBV5-5	TRBJ1-2	-	-	TGTGCCAGCAGCTCTGAGGGAGGGGGCTACACCTTC	CASSSEGGGYTF
TRBV5-1	TRBJ2-1	-	-	TGCGCCAGCAGCCTAACGTTAGCTGGAGGGCCCAATGAGCAGTTCTTC	CASSLTLAGGPNEQFF
TRBV7-2	TRBJ2-1	-	TRBD2	TGTGCCAGCAGCTCCCTAGGAGCTAGCGGGTATGATGAGCAGTTCTTC	CASSSLGASGYDEQFF
TRBV9	TRBJ2-2	-	TRBD2	TGTGCCAGCAGCGTAGTCCTAGCGGGGGGGCCTAGCACCGGGGAGCTGTTTTTT	CASSVVLAGGPSTGELFF
TRBV6-6	TRBJ2-6	-	TRBD1	TGTGCCACCCGACAGGGACACTCTGGGGCCAACGTCCTGACTTTC	CATRQGHSGANVLTF
TRBV7-9	TRBJ2-3	-	-	TGTGCCAGCAGCTCATCGGAGGGCAGTTTATGGGATACGCAGTATTTT	CASSSSEGSLWDTQYF
TRBV3-1/TRBV3-2	TRBJ2-1	-	-	TGTGCCAGCAGCCAAGATTGGGGGGACTCCTACAATGAGCAGTTCTTC	CASSQDWGDSYNEQFF
TRBV21-1	TRBJ2-2	-	-	TGTGCCCGGGGGGCTAGCGGGCCAACCGGGGAGCTGTTTTTT	CARGASGPTGELFF
TRBV7-9	TRBJ1-4	-	-	TGTGCCAGCAGCTTAGTGTCAGATAATGAAAAACTGTTTTTT	CASSLVSDNEKLFF
TRBV12-3/TRBV12-4	TRBJ1-2	-	-	TGTGCCAGCACCCAGATTGGCTATGGCTACACCTTC	CASTQIGYGYTF
TRBV4-3	TRBJ1-1	-	TRBD1	TGCGCCAGCAGCCAACTGGGACAGGGGGCGACTGAAGCTTTCTTT	CASSQLGQGATEAFF
TRBV13	TRBJ2-7	many	TRBD2	TGTGCCAGCAGCAGTACGTTGAGACTAGCGGATCAGAACGAGCAGTACTTC	CASSSTLRLADQNEQYF
TRBV5-5	TRBJ2-4	once	-	TGTGCCAGCAGCTACACTACTATAGCCAAAAACATTCAGTACTTC	CASSYTTIAKNIQYF
TRBV5-1	TRBJ1-1	-	TRBD1	TGCGCCAGCAGCTTGGGACAGGGGGCGAACACTGAAGCTTTCTTT	CASSLGQGANTEAFF
TRBV19	TRBJ1-2	-	-	TGTGCCAGTAGTATAACCGGCCTGGACACAGAGGGCTACACCTTC	CASSITGLDTEGYTF
TRBV5-4	TRBJ1-4	-	TRBD1	TGTGCCAGCAGCCAACAGGGGGCAGGTGAAAAACTGTTTTTT	CASSQQGAGEKLFF
TRBV3-1/TRBV3-2	TRBJ2-1	few	TRBD2	TGTGCCAGCAGCCCCGGGACTAGCCACAATGAGCAGTTCTTC	CASSPGTSHNEQFF
TRBV20-1	TRBJ2-3	-	-	TGCAGTGCCCAGATGGTAGATACGCAGTATTTT	CSAQMVDTQYF
TRBV9	TRBJ2-7	-	TRBD2	TGTGCCAGCAGCGCCGGGACTAGCTCACTCGAGCAGTACTTC	CASSAGTSSLEQYF
TRBV5-4	TRBJ2-7	-	TRBD2	TGTGCCAGCTGCACTAGCGGTGTAATCTACGAGCAGTACTTC	CASCTSGVIYEQYF
TRBV7-3	TRBJ2-1	-	TRBD2	TGTGCCAGCAGCCCACAACTAGCGGGGGCCAATGAGCAGTTCTTC	CASSPQLAGANEQFF
TRBV18	TRBJ1-4	-	TRBD1	TGTGCCAGCTCACCACAGGGGGCAGGGACAAATGAAAAACTGTTTTTT	CASSPQGAGTNEKLFF
TRBV15	TRBJ1-3	-	-	TGTGCCACCAGCAGAGCCGGGACACCGTCGGGGAGAAACACCATATATTTT	CATSRAGTPSGRNTIYF
TRBV7-3	TRBJ1-2	-	-	TGTGCCAGCAGCTTACGGATGGGCATCTATGGCTACACCTTC	CASSLRMGIYGYTF
TRBV7-2	TRBJ1-1	few	-	TGTGCCAGCAGCTTAGGCGGGGCATTTGAAGCTTTCTTT	CASSLGGAFEAFF
TRBV6-2/TRBV6-3	TRBJ2-7	-	TRBD1	TGTGCCAGCAGTTACGGGACAGGGGTCGACGAGCAGTACTTC	CASSYGTGVDEQYF
TRBV3-1/TRBV3-2	TRBJ1-1	-	TRBD1	TGTGCCAGCAGCCGACTCCGGGACAGGGGGCGATTGAACACTGAAGCTTTCTTT	CASSRLRDRGRLNTEAFF
TRBV12-3/TRBV12-4	TRBJ1-6	-	TRBD1	TGTGCCAGCAGTTATGGGACAGTTTCACCCCTCCACTTT	CASSYGTVSPLHF
TRBV4-3	TRBJ2-7	-	-	TGCGCCAGCAGCCAATGGGCGGAAGTCGGGACTCGGGCCTACGAGCAGTACTTC	CASSQWAEVGTRAYEQYF
TRBV6-1	TRBJ2-1	-	TRBD2	TGTGCCAGCAGTGAAATGTCCGGGACTAGCGCCCGCAATGAGCAGTTCTTC	CASSEMSGTSARNEQFF
TRBV7-9	TRBJ2-3	-	TRBD2	TGTGCCAGCAGCTTAACTAGCGGGAGAGATACGCAGTATTTT	CASSLTSGRDTQYF
TRBV18	TRBJ2-7	-	-	TGTGCCAGCTCACCACCGTCGGGCAGGGCCAACGAGCAGTACTTC	CASSPPSGRANEQYF
TRBV9	TRBJ1-2	-	TRBD1	TGTGCCAGCAGCCGCTGGGGACAGGGGGCCAACTATGGCTACACCTTC	CASSRWGQGANYGYTF
TRBV6-2/TRBV6-3	TRBJ1-6	-	TRBD1	TGTGCCAGCAGTTACGAGACAGGGGAGCTAAATTCACCCCTCCACTTT	CASSYETGELNSPLHF
TRBV11-2	TRBJ1-5	once	TRBD1	TGTGCCAGCAGCTTAGGGCGCGGACAGGACCTTAGCAATCAGCCCCAGCATTTT	CASSLGRGQDLSNQPQHF